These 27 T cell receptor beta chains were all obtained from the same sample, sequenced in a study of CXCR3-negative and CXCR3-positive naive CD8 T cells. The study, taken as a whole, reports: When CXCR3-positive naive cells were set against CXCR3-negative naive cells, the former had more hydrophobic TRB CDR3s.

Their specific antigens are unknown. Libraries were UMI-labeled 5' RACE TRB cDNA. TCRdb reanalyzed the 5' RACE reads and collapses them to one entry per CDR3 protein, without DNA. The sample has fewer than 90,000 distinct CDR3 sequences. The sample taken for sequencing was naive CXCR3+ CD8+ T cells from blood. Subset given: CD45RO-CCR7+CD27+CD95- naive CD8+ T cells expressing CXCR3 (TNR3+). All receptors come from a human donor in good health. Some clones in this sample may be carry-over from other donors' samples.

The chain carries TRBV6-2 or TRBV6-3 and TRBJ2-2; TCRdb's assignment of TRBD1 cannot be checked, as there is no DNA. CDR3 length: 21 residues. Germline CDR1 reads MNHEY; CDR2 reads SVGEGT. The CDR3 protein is CASSYIYAGDTTILATGELFF.

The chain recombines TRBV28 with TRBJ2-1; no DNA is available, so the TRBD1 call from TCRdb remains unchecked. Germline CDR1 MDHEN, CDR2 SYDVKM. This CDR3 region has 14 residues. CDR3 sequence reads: CASSLPGQGNEQFF. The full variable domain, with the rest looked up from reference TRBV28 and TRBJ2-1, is DVKVTQSSRYLVKRTGEKVFLECVQDMDHENMFWYRQDPGLGLRLIYFSYDVKMKEKGDIPEGYSVSREKKERFSLILESASTNQTSMYLCASSLPGQGNEQFFGPGTRLTVL.

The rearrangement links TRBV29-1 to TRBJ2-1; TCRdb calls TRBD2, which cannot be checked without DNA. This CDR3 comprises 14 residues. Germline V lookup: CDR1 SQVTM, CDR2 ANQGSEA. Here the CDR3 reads CSVVGLAGYNEQFF.

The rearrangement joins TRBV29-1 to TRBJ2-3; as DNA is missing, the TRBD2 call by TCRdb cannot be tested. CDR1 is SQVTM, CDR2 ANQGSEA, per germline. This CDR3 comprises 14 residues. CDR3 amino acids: CSVVGLPLTDTQYF.

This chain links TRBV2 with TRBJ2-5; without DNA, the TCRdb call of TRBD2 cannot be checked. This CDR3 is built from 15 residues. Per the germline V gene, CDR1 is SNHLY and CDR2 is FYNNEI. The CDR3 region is CASSVLAGDQETQYF.

This CDR3 reads CASSQETGYTGELFF. The chain links TRBV3-1 to TRBJ2-2. Germline lookup yields CDR1 LGHDT and CDR2 YNNKEL (reference sequence). The CDR3 runs to 15 residues. The whole variable domain, remainder taken from reference TRBV3-1 and TRBJ2-2, is DTAVSQTPKYLVTQMGNDKSIKCEQNLGHDTMYWYKQDSKKFLKIMFSYNNKELIINETVPNRFSPKSPDKAHLNLHINSLELGDSAVYFCASSQETGYTGELFFGEGSRLTVL.

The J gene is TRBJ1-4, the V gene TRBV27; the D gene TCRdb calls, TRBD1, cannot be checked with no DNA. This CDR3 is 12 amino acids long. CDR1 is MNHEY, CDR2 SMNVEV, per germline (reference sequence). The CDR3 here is CASSSPEEKLFF.

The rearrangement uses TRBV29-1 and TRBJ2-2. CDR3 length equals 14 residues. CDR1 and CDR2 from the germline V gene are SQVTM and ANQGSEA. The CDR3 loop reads CSVDSGRNTGELFF.

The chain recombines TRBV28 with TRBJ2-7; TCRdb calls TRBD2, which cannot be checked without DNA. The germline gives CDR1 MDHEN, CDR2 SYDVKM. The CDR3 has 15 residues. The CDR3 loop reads CASSLFRGYSYEQYF.

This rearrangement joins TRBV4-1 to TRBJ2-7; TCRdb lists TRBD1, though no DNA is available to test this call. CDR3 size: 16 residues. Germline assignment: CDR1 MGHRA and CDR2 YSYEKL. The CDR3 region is CASSQDFPGTSYEQYF.

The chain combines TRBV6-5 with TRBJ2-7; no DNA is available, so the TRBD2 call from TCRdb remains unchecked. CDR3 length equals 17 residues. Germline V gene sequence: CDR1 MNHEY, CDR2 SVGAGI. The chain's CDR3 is CASSPSLAGGLSYEQYF.

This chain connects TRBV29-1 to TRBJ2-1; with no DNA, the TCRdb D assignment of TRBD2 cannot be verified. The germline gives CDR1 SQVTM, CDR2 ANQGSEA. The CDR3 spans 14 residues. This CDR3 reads CSVVGLVGLSEQFF.

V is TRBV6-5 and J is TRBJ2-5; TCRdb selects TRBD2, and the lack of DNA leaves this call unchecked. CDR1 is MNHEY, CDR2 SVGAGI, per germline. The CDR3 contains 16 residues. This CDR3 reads CVSSSYIGTFQETQYF.

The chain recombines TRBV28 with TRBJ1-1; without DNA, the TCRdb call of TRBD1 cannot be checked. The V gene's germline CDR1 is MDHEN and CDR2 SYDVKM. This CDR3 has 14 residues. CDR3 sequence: CASSPGWLYTEAFF.

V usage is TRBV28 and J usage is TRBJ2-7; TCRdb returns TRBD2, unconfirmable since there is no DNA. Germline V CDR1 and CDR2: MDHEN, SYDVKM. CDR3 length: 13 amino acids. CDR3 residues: CASSSGVINEQYF.

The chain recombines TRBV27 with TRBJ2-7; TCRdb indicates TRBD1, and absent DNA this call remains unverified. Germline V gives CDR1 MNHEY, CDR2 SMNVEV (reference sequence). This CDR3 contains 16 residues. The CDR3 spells CASSLLGDRGTYEQYF.

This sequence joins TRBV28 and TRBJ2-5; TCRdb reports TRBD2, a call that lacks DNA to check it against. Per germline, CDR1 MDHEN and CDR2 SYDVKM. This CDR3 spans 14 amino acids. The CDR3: CASSRRADLETQYF. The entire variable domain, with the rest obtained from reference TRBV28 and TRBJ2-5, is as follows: DVKVTQSSRYLVKRTGEKVFLECVQDMDHENMFWYRQDPGLGLRLIYFSYDVKMKEKGDIPEGYSVSREKKERFSLILESASTNQTSMYLCASSRRADLETQYFGPGTRLLVL.

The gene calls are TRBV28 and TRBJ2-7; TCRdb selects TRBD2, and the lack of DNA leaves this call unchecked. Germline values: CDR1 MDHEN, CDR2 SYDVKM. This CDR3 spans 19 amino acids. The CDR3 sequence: CASSSPTETSGGDTYEQYF. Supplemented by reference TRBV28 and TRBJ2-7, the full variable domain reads DVKVTQSSRYLVKRTGEKVFLECVQDMDHENMFWYRQDPGLGLRLIYFSYDVKMKEKGDIPEGYSVSREKKERFSLILESASTNQTSMYLCASSSPTETSGGDTYEQYFGPGTRLTVT.

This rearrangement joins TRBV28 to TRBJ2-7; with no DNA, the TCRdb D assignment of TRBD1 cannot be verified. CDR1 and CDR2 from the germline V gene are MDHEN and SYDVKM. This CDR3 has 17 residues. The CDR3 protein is CASSLTRTGGGWYEQYF. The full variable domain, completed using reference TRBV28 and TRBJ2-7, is DVKVTQSSRYLVKRTGEKVFLECVQDMDHENMFWYRQDPGLGLRLIYFSYDVKMKEKGDIPEGYSVSREKKERFSLILESASTNQTSMYLCASSLTRTGGGWYEQYFGPGTRLTVT.

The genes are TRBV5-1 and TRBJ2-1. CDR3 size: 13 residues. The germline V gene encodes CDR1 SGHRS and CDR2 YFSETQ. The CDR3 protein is CVSSLASSNEQFF.

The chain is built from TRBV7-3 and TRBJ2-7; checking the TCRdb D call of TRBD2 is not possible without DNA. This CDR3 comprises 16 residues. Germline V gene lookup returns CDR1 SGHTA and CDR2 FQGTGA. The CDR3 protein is CASSHRALKIPYEQYF.

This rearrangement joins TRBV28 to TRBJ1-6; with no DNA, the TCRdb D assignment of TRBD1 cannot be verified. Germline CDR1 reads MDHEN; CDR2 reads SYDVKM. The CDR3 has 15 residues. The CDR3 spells CASTPGGRIGSPLHF.

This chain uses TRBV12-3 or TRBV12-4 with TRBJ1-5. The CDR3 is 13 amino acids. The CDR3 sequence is CASSPTLNQPQHF.

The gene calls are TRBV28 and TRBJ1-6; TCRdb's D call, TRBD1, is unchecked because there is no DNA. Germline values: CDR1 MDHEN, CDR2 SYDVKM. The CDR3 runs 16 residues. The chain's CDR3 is CASSPASGGYLSPLHF.

CDR3 sequence reads: CASSGVPVSEQYF. This rearrangement joins TRBV7-6 to TRBJ2-7; the D call from TCRdb, TRBD1, cannot be confirmed without DNA. The V gene's germline CDR1 is SGHVS and CDR2 FNYEAQ. CDR3 length equals 13 residues.

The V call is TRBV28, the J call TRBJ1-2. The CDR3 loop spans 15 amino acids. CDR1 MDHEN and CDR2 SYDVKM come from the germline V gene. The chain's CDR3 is CASSSRRGGYYGYTF.

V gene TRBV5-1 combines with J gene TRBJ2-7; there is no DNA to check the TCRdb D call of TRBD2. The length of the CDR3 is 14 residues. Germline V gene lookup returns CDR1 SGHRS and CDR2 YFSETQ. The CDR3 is CASSWTSGLREQYF.